This TCR beta chain is from a study of blood T cell repertoires in COVID-19. Study context: Acute and convalescent COVID-19 specimens originated in the United States, Italy and Spain. PBMCs, B-cell-depleted T cells, or T cells were the source of the cDNA or gDNA that made up the material.

Seattle participants joined during active infection and were tracked over time. Germline V gives CDR1 KGHSH, CDR2 LQKENI. V lost 2 bases to trimming and J lost 5 bases, with 9 bases between them. The CDR3 sequence is 13 residues long. Per the original data handling: Amplification of reference gene primers provided the estimated nucleated cell counts. Profiling relied on immunoSEQ multiplex PCR, and the TCRdb table lists in-frame clones only, not all of them. The D gene and trimming were derived from the DNA, and the V and J assignments and clone size from that table. Of under 300,000 clones listed, around 91% were seen once; the top ten hold under 2.5%.

The sample was peripheral blood. V usage is TRBV18 and J usage is TRBJ2-5; D is uncertain. This TCR was recovered from a woman aged 60-70 years with COVID-19, enrolled during active disease. The DNA for the CDR3 is TGTGCCAGCTCACCAGGAACGGGTGAGACCCAGTACTTC. Its translation is CASSPGTGETQYF.